This T cell receptor (beta chain) was observed in a study of shared clonotypes between healthy human individuals. The CDR3 has 13 residues. Germline V gene data show CDR1 as GTSNPN and CDR2 as SVGIG (reference sequence). Trimming cost V 2 bases and J 1 base, with 8 bases left between them. Sequencing was performed with immunoSEQ multiplex PCR; in TCRdb, only in-frame clones are kept and a portion is missing. Of 600,000 to 750,000 clones detected, over 60% appear once; the ten largest clones hold around 1.8%. The sample comprised memory CD4+ T cells sorted from blood. Subset given: CD45RA-negative fraction. V and J are TRBV30 and TRBJ1-1; no firm D call. The sequence came from a woman aged 30 to 39 in good health. The CDR3 DNA sequence: TGTGCCTGGAGTTTTGGGCCGAACACTGAAGCTTTCTTT. This encodes CAWSFGPNTEAFF.